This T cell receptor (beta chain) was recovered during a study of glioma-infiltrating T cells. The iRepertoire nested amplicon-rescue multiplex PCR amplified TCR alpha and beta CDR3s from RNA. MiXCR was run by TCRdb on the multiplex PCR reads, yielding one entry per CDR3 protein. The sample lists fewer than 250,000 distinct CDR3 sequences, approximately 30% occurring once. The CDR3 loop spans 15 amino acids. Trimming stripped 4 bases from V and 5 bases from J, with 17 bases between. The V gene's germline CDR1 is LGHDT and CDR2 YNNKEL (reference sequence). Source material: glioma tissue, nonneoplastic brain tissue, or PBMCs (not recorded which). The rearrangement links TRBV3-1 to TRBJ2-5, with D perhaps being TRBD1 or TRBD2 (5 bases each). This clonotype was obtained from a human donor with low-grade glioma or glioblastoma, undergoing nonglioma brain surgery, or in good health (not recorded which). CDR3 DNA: TGTGCCAGCAGCCCCAGGCAGGCCGAGGGGGAGACCCAGTACTTC. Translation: CASSPRQAEGETQYF.